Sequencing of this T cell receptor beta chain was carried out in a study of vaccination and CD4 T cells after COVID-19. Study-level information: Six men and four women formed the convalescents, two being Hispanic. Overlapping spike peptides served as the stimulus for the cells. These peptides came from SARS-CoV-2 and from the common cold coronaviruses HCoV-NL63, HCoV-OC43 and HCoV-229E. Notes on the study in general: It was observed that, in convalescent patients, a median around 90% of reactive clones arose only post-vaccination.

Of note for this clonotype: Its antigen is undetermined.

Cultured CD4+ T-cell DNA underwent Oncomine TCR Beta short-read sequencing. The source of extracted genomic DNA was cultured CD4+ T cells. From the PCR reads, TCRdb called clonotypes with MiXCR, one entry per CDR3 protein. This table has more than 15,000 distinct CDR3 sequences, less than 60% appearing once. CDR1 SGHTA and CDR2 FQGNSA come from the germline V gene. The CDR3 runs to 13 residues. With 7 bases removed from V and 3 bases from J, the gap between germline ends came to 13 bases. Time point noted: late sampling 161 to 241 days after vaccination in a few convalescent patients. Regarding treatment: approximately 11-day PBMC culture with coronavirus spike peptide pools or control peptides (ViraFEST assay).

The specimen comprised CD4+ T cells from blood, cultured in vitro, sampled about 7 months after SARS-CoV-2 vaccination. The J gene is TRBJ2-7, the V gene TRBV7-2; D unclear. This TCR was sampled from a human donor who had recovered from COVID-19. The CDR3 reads CASTPSGRYEQYF. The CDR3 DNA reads TGTGCCAGCACCCCGTCAGGTCGCTACGAGCAGTACTTC.